Listed below are T cell receptor beta chains from one sample, sequenced in a study of CD8 T cells in Susac syndrome. TCRdb re-called the immunoSEQ multiplex PCR reads with MiXCR, one entry per CDR3 protein. In the table there are some 140,000 distinct CDR3 sequences, approximately 95% of which are singletons. The sample was CD8+ T cells from PBMCs. The receptor set was obtained from a human donor with Susac syndrome. CDR3s include the opening cysteine and the closing phenylalanine or tryptophan. A D gene is named only where the DNA matches it firmly. The listing skips clone size in some rows; elsewhere it reads once, few, many or a size class.

j_gene | abundance | d_gene | len | v_gene | CDR3aa | CDR3nt
TRBJ2-2 | few | . | 15 | TRBV7-8 | CASSLNGLHTGELFF | TGTGCCAGCAGCTTAAACGGCCTTCACACCGGGGAGCTGTTTTTT
TRBJ2-2 | few | . | 14 | TRBV9 | CASSVGGGTGELFF | TGTGCCAGCAGCGTAGGTGGGGGTACCGGGGAGCTGTTTTTT
TRBJ2-3 | . | . | 16 | TRBV4-1 | CASSQGSGPGADTQYF | TGCGCCAGCAGCCAAGGTAGCGGCCCCGGCGCAGATACGCAGTATTTT
TRBJ2-2 | . | . | 14 | TRBV12-3/TRBV12-4 | CASSFWANTGELFF | TGTGCCAGCAGTTTTTGGGCGAACACCGGGGAGCTGTTTTTT
TRBJ2-1 | . | TRBD2 | 12 | TRBV30 | CAWSSGGDGKFF | TGTGCCTGGAGTTCCGGGGGGGACGGAAAGTTCTTC
TRBJ2-1 | . | TRBD2 | 15 | TRBV24-1 | CATRDPGLVNSEQFF | TGTGCCACCAGGGACCCGGGACTAGTGAATAGTGAGCAGTTCTTC
TRBJ2-1 | . | TRBD2 | 13 | TRBV10-1 | CASSEVAGGEQFF | TGCGCCAGCAGTGAGGTAGCGGGAGGGGAGCAGTTCTTC
TRBJ2-7 | . | . | 16 | TRBV6-2/TRBV6-3 | CASSYSMADSGVEQYF | TGTGCCAGCAGTTACTCGATGGCGGACAGTGGGGTGGAGCAGTACTTC
TRBJ2-1 | . | . | 17 | TRBV5-1 | CASSFSFTGAMLDEQFF | TGCGCCAGCAGCTTCTCCTTTACGGGAGCAATGCTTGATGAGCAGTTCTTC
TRBJ2-7 | . | . | 13 | TRBV27 | CASGPGSTYEQYF | TGTGCCAGCGGACCGGGGTCAACCTACGAGCAGTACTTC
TRBJ1-5 | . | . | 15 | TRBV9 | CASSADSDSNQPQHF | TGTGCCAGCAGCGCGGACAGCGATAGCAATCAGCCCCAGCATTTT
TRBJ2-1 | . | TRBD2 | 15 | TRBV2 | CASRSERGDYNEQFF | TGTGCCAGCAGGAGTGAGCGGGGGGACTACAATGAGCAGTTCTTC
TRBJ2-7 | . | . | 13 | TRBV20-1 | CSARARVSDEQYF | TGCAGTGCTAGAGCCAGGGTCTCCGACGAGCAGTACTTC
TRBJ2-7 | . | . | 13 | TRBV14 | CASSQEWDRGQYF | TGTGCCAGCAGCCAAGAGTGGGACCGGGGGCAGTACTTC
TRBJ2-3 | . | . | 15 | TRBV24-1 | CATSDRKAYTDTQYF | TGTGCCACCAGTGATCGCAAGGCCTACACAGATACGCAGTATTTT